A single TCR beta chain is shown here with its context. The V end was cut by 7 bases, the J end by 5 bases, with 15 bases between. The CDR3 length is 13 residues. Germline CDR1 is LGHDT and CDR2 is YNNKEL (reference sequence). A library of TCRbeta sequences, prepared with unique molecular identifiers, was generated. MiXCR was run by TCRdb on the PCR reads, yielding one entry per CDR3 protein. Counted here are around 960,000 distinct CDR3 sequences, about 29% occurring once; the ten biggest clones make up 28%. This sample stems from a study of T-cell reconstitution after alpha-beta-depleted transplantation in children.

The TCR sequence derives from a boy in the first two years of life who had a stem cell transplant for SCID, so the T cells may come from the graft donor. J is TRBJ2-7 and V is TRBV3-1, with D unresolved. The specimen comprised PBMCs, mostly from graft donor cells, sampled 360 days after TCRalphabeta/CD19-depleted stem cell transplant. The CDR3 is CASKGPNMDEQYF. In DNA form, the CDR3 reads TGTGCCAGCAAGGGCCCCAATATGGACGAGCAGTACTTC.